Included here is one T cell receptor (beta chain) sequence, with context. Its antigen is not known. These data come from a study of T-cell memory formation after mild COVID-19. Study-level background: Each donor largely had its own TCR clusters. Whole-study findings and limits: Of the contracting clones, CD4+ ones lay mainly in CM and EM, and CD8+ ones in EMRA. Memory sampled before infection contained some responding clones, suggesting cross-reactive memory joined.

Each CDR3 protein gets one entry after TCRdb re-called the 5' RACE reads with MiXCR. Of 400,000 to 500,000 distinct CDR3 sequences in the sample, about 20% were seen once. This TCR came from a man younger than 35 who had mild COVID-19 (a few samples of this study predate the infection). Cell type and time point are not known. Sequenced sample: PBMCs or a T cell subset sorted from them (not recorded which).

Written as DNA, the CDR3 is TGTGCCAGCAGCTTAGCGGGGACCGGCTATGAGCAGTTCTTC. Its translation: CASSLAGTGYEQFF. The chain combines TRBV7-2 with TRBJ2-1; D tentatively fits TRBD1 or TRBD2 (5 bases each). V shed 0 bases and J shed 8 bases, with 11 bases lying between them. Germline V lookup: CDR1 SGHTA, CDR2 FQGNSA. CDR3 size: 14 residues.